The 24 T cell receptor beta chains given below trace back to one sample, sequenced in a study of OX40 agonist ivuxolimab in advanced cancers. Produced via immunoSEQ multiplex PCR; TCRdb's table is partial and in-frame only. The repertoire has some 8,000 clones, roughly 87% of them found once; the top ten carry roughly 29%. Here the sequenced sample was CD4+ or CD8+ T cells sorted from blood, taken in a trial of the OX40 agonist ivuxolimab. Source of these receptors: an adult with an advanced solid tumor such as melanoma, head and neck, liver or kidney cancer.

V is TRBV7-9 and J is TRBJ2-1; 11 positions agree with TRBD2. The ends lost 1 base at V and 6 bases at J; junction bases unmatched: 5. The CDR3 runs to 16 residues. Per the germline V gene, CDR1 is SEHNR and CDR2 is FQNEAQ (reference sequence). The chain's CDR3 is CASSLVLAGVGNEQFF. The DNA of the CDR3 is TGTGCCAGCAGCTTAGTACTAGCGGGAGTAGGCAATGAGCAGTTCTTC.

This chain joins TRBV15 and TRBJ2-1, with a tentative D call TRBD2 (6 bases). Trimming pared 3 bases from V and 6 bases from J, leaving 21 bases between. The germline gives CDR1 LNHNV, CDR2 YYDKDF (reference sequence). The CDR3 has 17 amino acids. The chain's CDR3 is CATSSRPWGDVSNEQFF. The DNA of the CDR3 is TGTGCCACCAGCAGCCGCCCGTGGGGGGATGTAAGCAATGAGCAGTTCTTC.

V usage is TRBV9 and J usage is TRBJ2-7; D unresolved. V lost 5 bases and J 5 bases, leaving 8 bases between the germline ends. This CDR3 region has 11 residues. Per germline, CDR1 SGDLS and CDR2 YYNGEE. This chain's CDR3 is CASSTTHEQYF. The CDR3, as DNA: TGTGCCAGCAGTACGACCCACGAGCAGTACTTC.

This clone has a handful of counts. The chain uses TRBV6-1 and TRBJ1-1; 7 nucleotides align to TRBD1. This CDR3 contains 14 residues. Germline assignment: CDR1 MNHNS and CDR2 SASEGT. Trimming cost V 5 bases and J 2 bases; bases outside gene matches: 5. CDR3 DNA sequence: TGTGCCAGCAGTTTGACAGGGACCAACACTGAAGCTTTCTTT. Protein product: CASSLTGTNTEAFF.

There are a few counts of this clone. The chain joins TRBV9 to TRBJ2-2; no clear D gene. CDR3 length equals 15 residues. V gave up 0 bases and J gave up 4 bases, with 10 bases separating them. Germline CDR1 is SGDLS and CDR2 is YYNGEE. The CDR3: CASSVGVLATGELFF. The DNA of the CDR3 is TGTGCCAGCAGCGTAGGCGTCCTCGCCACCGGGGAGCTGTTTTTT. The full variable domain, in which reference TRBV9 and TRBJ2-2 provide the parts outside the CDR3, is DSGVTQTPKHLITATGQRVTLRCSPRSGDLSVYWYQQSLDQGLQFLIQYYNGEERAKGNILERFSAQQFPDLHSELNLSSLELGDSALYFCASSVGVLATGELFFGEGSRLTVL.

CDR3 DNA: TGTGCCAGCAGTTACCCACTAGCGGGAGGAACGAATGAGCAGTTCTTC. Amino acid sequence: CASSYPLAGGTNEQFF. The J gene is TRBJ2-1, the V gene TRBV6-5; 12 bases are a match to TRBD2. Germline V CDR1 and CDR2: MNHEY, SVGAGI. The CDR3 is 16 amino acids. V was clipped by 2 bases and J by 7 bases; unmatched bases: 6.

This clone has only a few counts. The rearrangement uses TRBV6-4 and TRBJ2-3; 12 positions agree with TRBD2. CDR1 is MRHNA, CDR2 SNTAGT, per germline. The CDR3 has 17 residues. J gave up 0 bases and V 5 bases, and 6 bases lay outside the gene matches. The CDR3 DNA sequence: TGTGCCAGCAGTCCCGGGCTAGCGGGAGGGAGCACAGATACGCAGTATTTT. The encoded protein is CASSPGLAGGSTDTQYF.

J is TRBJ2-1 and V is TRBV28, with 8 positions matching TRBD1. The J segment lost 3 bases and the V segment lost 5 bases, leaving 6 bases of the junction unmatched. The CDR3 is 15 residues long. CDR1 and CDR2 (germline): MDHEN, SYDVKM. As DNA, the CDR3 is TGTGCCAGCAGTCCGCCGGGACAGGACTACAATGAGCAGTTCTTC. It encodes CASSPPGQDYNEQFF.

V is TRBV5-1 and J is TRBJ2-1; perhaps TRBD2 as D (6 bases). Trimming removed 0 bases at V and 7 bases at J, with 11 bases between. Looked up from germline, CDR1 is SGHRS and CDR2 is YFSETQ. CDR3 size: 14 residues. CDR3 sequence: CASSLVGGGNEQFF. The CDR3 region has the DNA TGCGCCAGCAGCTTGGTTGGGGGAGGTAATGAGCAGTTCTTC.

The J gene is TRBJ1-2, the V gene TRBV29-1; no definite D call. Trimming shortened V by 2 bases and J by 3 bases, and 7 bases separated the two germline ends. The CDR3 spans 12 residues. Germline V CDR1 and CDR2: SQVTM, ANQGSEA. In DNA, the CDR3 is TGCAGCGTTGAAACCGGACACTATGGCTACACCTTC. It is translated as CSVETGHYGYTF.

The V and J genes are TRBV6-5 and TRBJ2-7; D not certain. The CDR3 runs to 13 residues. Trimming took off 2 bases at V and 0 bases at J, with 5 bases between the two ends. Germline V gene data show CDR1 as MNHEY and CDR2 as SVGAGI. CDR3: CASSYGISYEQYF. The CDR3 bases are TGTGCCAGCAGTTACGGGATCTCCTACGAGCAGTACTTC.

This chain joins TRBV19 and TRBJ2-1; D remains ambiguous. The CDR3 is 12 residues long. Germline CDR1 and CDR2: LNHDA and SQIVND (reference sequence). With 6 bases removed from V and 7 bases from J, the gap between germline ends came to 10 bases. The CDR3 region has the DNA TGTGCCAGTAGCACTATAGGGAATGAGCAGTTCTTC. This translates into CASSTIGNEQFF.

The rearrangement links TRBV7-6 to TRBJ2-1; TRBD2 aligns across 13 bases. CDR3 size: 17 residues. V was clipped by 1 base and J by 3 bases; unmatched bases: 3. The V gene's germline CDR1 is SGHVS and CDR2 FNYEAQ. The CDR3 sequence: CASSLGTSGSVYNEQFF. The DNA of the CDR3 is TGTGCCAGCAGCTTAGGGACTAGCGGGAGTGTCTACAATGAGCAGTTCTTC.

The rearrangement joins TRBV15 to TRBJ2-1; D is undetermined. Trimming removed 4 bases at V and 4 bases at J, with 14 bases between. This CDR3 comprises 15 residues. Germline V gene sequence: CDR1 LNHNV, CDR2 YYDKDF (reference sequence). DNA for the CDR3: TGTGCCACCAGCATCCCCCTGGACGGGTACAATGAGCAGTTCTTC. It translates to CATSIPLDGYNEQFF.

As for this clone: The same CDR3 also results from other DNA sequences found in this sample. The rearrangement uses TRBV7-9 and TRBJ2-2, with 11 nucleotides matching TRBD2. Germline V gene data show CDR1 as SEHNR and CDR2 as FQNEAQ (reference sequence). The CDR3 totals 16 residues. The ends lost 5 bases at V and 7 bases at J; junction bases unmatched: 9. CDR3 protein: CASSALAGDGGGELFF. CDR3 DNA: TGTGCCAGCAGCGCACTAGCGGGAGATGGTGGCGGGGAGCTGTTTTTT.

J is TRBJ2-7 and V is TRBV7-9, with 10 bases fitting TRBD1. Germline CDR1 SEHNR, CDR2 FQNEAQ (reference sequence). CDR3 size: 17 residues. With V trimmed by 4 bases and J by 3 bases, 12 bases remained unmatched. CDR3 loop: CASSSIPGQGRGYEQYF. The CDR3 region has the DNA TGTGCCAGCAGCTCCATCCCGGGACAGGGGCGAGGCTACGAGCAGTACTTC.

This clone was seen only a few times. V gene TRBV5-5 combines with J gene TRBJ2-2; 12 bases map to TRBD2. Trimming cost V 4 bases and J 5 bases; bases outside gene matches: 9. CDR3 length: 17 residues. Germline V gene sequence: CDR1 SGHKS, CDR2 YYEKEE (reference sequence). CDR3 in amino acids: CASSPPTSGSGTGELFF. The DNA of the CDR3 is TGTGCCAGCAGCCCTCCGACTAGCGGGAGTGGTACCGGGGAGCTGTTTTTT.

The V gene is TRBV15, the J gene TRBJ1-5; D is possibly TRBD1 (5 bases). V gave up 3 bases and J gave up 1 base, with 10 bases separating them. The CDR3 consists of 15 residues. The germline gives CDR1 LNHNV, CDR2 YYDKDF (reference sequence). As DNA, the CDR3 is TGTGCCACCAGCAGTAGAAGGGGAAGCAATCAGCCCCAGCATTTT. Translation: CATSSRRGSNQPQHF.

The chain links TRBV6-6 to TRBJ2-3; weak D call: TRBD2 (5 bases). Trimming cost V 7 bases and J 2 bases, with 13 bases left between them. CDR1 is MNHNY, CDR2 SVGAGI, per germline (reference sequence). This CDR3 spans 14 amino acids. The CDR3 DNA is TGTGCCAGCAAGATGAGCGGTTACACAGATACGCAGTATTTT. Protein sequence: CASKMSGYTDTQYF.

V and J are TRBV2 and TRBJ2-7; 9 nucleotides align to TRBD2. Germline V gene sequence: CDR1 SNHLY, CDR2 FYNNEI. The J segment lost 2 bases and the V segment lost 6 bases, leaving 8 bases of the junction unmatched. The CDR3 covers 15 residues. Here the CDR3 DNA reads TGTGCCAGCAGCGTCGCTAGCGGGAATCCCTACGAGCAGTACTTC. This translates into CASSVASGNPYEQYF. The full variable domain, its missing parts supplied by reference TRBV2 and TRBJ2-7, is EPEVTQTPSHQVTQMGQEVILRCVPISNHLYFYWYRQILGQKVEFLVSFYNNEISEKSEIFDDQFSVERPDGSNFTLKIRSTKLEDSAMYFCASSVASGNPYEQYFGPGTRLTVT.

The rearrangement joins TRBV28 to TRBJ2-7; D unclear. This CDR3 region has 15 residues. V was pared by 5 bases and J by 3 bases, with 17 bases between. CDR1 and CDR2 from the germline V gene are MDHEN and SYDVKM. CDR3 residues: CASSPSFSRHYEQYF. The CDR3 DNA reads TGTGCCAGCAGTCCATCTTTCTCTAGACACTACGAGCAGTACTTC.

This clone was observed a single time. This sequence joins TRBV28 and TRBJ2-1; D remains ambiguous. CDR3 length equals 16 residues. Germline-derived CDR1 and CDR2 are MDHEN and SYDVKM. With 6 bases removed from V and 2 bases from J, the gap between germline ends came to 17 bases. The CDR3, as DNA: TGTGCCAGCAGCTCTCAAAGCGTGCCCCCCTACAATGAGCAGTTCTTC. Translated: CASSSQSVPPYNEQFF.

The chain links TRBV5-5 to TRBJ1-1, with D possibly being TRBD1 (6 bases). The CDR3 covers 16 residues. V was shortened by 4 bases and J by 4 bases, with 20 bases between the two germline ends. Germline lookup yields CDR1 SGHKS and CDR2 YYEKEE (reference sequence). The CDR3 nucleotides are TGTGCCAGCAGCATCAATTGGGGGGGCATGAGCACTGAAGCTTTCTTT. Its translation: CASSINWGGMSTEAFF.

The chain carries TRBV27 and TRBJ2-1; TRBD2 aligns across 10 bases. V was clipped by 0 bases and J by 7 bases; unmatched bases: 6. The CDR3 extends over 16 amino acids. Germline values: CDR1 MNHEY, CDR2 SMNVEV (reference sequence). Here the CDR3 reads CASSLSLAGGNNEQFF. Written as DNA, the CDR3 is TGTGCCAGCAGTTTATCGTTAGCGGGAGGTAATAATGAGCAGTTCTTC.